This T cell receptor (beta chain) stems from a study of tumor and adjacent non-tumor tissue in lung cancer. The CDR3 is 15 amino acids. Looked up from germline, CDR1 is DFQATT and CDR2 is SNEGSKA (reference sequence). The library came from three nested PCR rounds adapted from ARM-PCR protocols. A single record per CDR3 protein comes from TCRdb applying MiXCR to the multiplex PCR reads. The table shows 78,000 or so distinct CDR3 sequences, with roughly 76% occurring only once. This sample's RNA came from whole unsorted tissue. In regard to this clonotype: An end of the junction does not agree with germline; a read error may underlie this.

The specimen was lung tumor tissue. This clonotype originated in a woman aged 45-59 years with non-small cell lung cancer. This sequence joins TRBV20-1 and TRBJ2-5; D is perhaps TRBD2 (5 bases). CDR3 DNA sequence: TGCTGTGCCCCTAAAGCAGGAGGAGGACAAGAGACCCAGTACTTC. Its protein is CCAPKAGGGQETQYF.